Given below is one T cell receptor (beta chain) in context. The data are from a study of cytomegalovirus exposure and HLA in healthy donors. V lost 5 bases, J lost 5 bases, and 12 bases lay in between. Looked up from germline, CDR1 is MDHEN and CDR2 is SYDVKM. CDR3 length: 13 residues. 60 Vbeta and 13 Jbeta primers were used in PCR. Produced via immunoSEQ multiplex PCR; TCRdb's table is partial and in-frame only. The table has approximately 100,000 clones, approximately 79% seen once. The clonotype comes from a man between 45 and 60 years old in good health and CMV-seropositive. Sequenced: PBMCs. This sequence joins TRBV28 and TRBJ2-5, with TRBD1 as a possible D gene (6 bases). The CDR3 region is CASSTYRVETQYF. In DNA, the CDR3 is TGTGCCAGCAGTACCTACAGGGTTGAGACCCAGTACTTC.